A selection of T cell receptor beta chains follows, all from one sample in a study of blood T cell repertoires in COVID-19. Clones were read by immunoSEQ multiplex PCR, and TCRdb kept only the in-frame ones, dropping some. The sample includes roughly 18,000 clones, roughly 90% of them seen just once. Sequencing was done on a sample of peripheral blood. These receptors were taken from a woman aged 60-70 years with active COVID-19. CDR3s include the opening cysteine and the closing phenylalanine or tryptophan. D genes are given only for firm matches. Only part of the rows carry a size: once, few, many, or a class if the clone is expanded.

d_call: TRBD1
v_call: TRBV5-4
clone_size: .
j_call: TRBJ1-6
cdr3_aa: CASGQGPHSPLHF
cdr3_nt: TGTGCCAGCGGACAGGGGCCCCATTCACCCCTCCACTTT

d_call: TRBD2
v_call: TRBV15
clone_size: .
j_call: TRBJ2-3
cdr3_aa: CATSRDLASGVTDTQYF
cdr3_nt: TGTGCCACCAGCAGAGATTTAGCTAGCGGGGTGACAGATACGCAGTATTTT

d_call: .
v_call: TRBV3-1/TRBV3-2
clone_size: .
j_call: TRBJ1-3
cdr3_aa: CASSAKGTGPGNTIYF
cdr3_nt: TGTGCCAGCAGCGCGAAAGGTACAGGCCCTGGAAACACCATATATTTT

d_call: .
v_call: TRBV14
clone_size: .
j_call: TRBJ1-1
cdr3_aa: CASSHIDSLWEAFF
cdr3_nt: TGTGCCAGCAGCCATATCGACAGCTTGTGGGAAGCTTTCTTT

d_call: .
v_call: TRBV6-4
clone_size: .
j_call: TRBJ1-6
cdr3_aa: CASSDSGISPLHF
cdr3_nt: TGTGCCAGCAGTGACTCCGGGATCTCACCCCTCCACTTT

d_call: .
v_call: TRBV11-3
clone_size: .
j_call: TRBJ2-1
cdr3_aa: CASSLMAGDRNEQFF
cdr3_nt: TGTGCCAGCAGCTTAATGGCGGGGGACAGGAATGAGCAGTTCTTC

d_call: .
v_call: TRBV7-3
clone_size: .
j_call: TRBJ2-5
cdr3_aa: CASSLSGQETQYF
cdr3_nt: TGTGCCAGCAGCTTAAGCGGTCAAGAGACCCAGTACTTC

d_call: TRBD1
v_call: TRBV11-2
clone_size: .
j_call: TRBJ2-1
cdr3_aa: CRRDRRNRSYNEQFF
cdr3_nt: TGCCGCCGGGACAGGCGTAACAGGTCCTACAATGAGCAGTTCTTC

d_call: .
v_call: TRBV6-1
clone_size: .
j_call: TRBJ1-2
cdr3_aa: CASSDNSYGYTF
cdr3_nt: TGTGCCAGCAGTGACAACAGCTATGGCTACACCTTC

d_call: .
v_call: TRBV18
clone_size: .
j_call: TRBJ2-1
cdr3_aa: CASSPAGSSYNEQFF
cdr3_nt: TGTGCCAGCTCACCAGCAGGTAGCTCCTACAATGAGCAGTTCTTC

d_call: TRBD2
v_call: TRBV10-1
clone_size: .
j_call: TRBJ2-3
cdr3_aa: CASRAGFADTQYF
cdr3_nt: TGCGCCAGCAGAGCGGGGTTCGCAGATACGCAGTATTTT

d_call: .
v_call: TRBV12-5
clone_size: .
j_call: TRBJ2-2
cdr3_aa: CASGPSGGGPTGELFF
cdr3_nt: TGTGCTAGTGGTCCATCGGGAGGGGGCCCCACCGGGGAGCTGTTTTTT

d_call: .
v_call: TRBV7-9
clone_size: few
j_call: TRBJ1-5
cdr3_aa: CASSPLNQPQHF
cdr3_nt: TGTGCCAGCAGCCCTTTGAATCAGCCCCAGCATTTT

d_call: TRBD2
v_call: TRBV9
clone_size: .
j_call: TRBJ2-1
cdr3_aa: CASSLTAGAYNEQFF
cdr3_nt: TGTGCCAGCAGCTTAACAGCGGGGGCGTACAATGAGCAGTTCTTC

d_call: TRBD1
v_call: TRBV5-1
clone_size: .
j_call: TRBJ2-7
cdr3_aa: CASSNVRGQDEQYF
cdr3_nt: TGCGCCAGCAGCAATGTCAGGGGGCAGGACGAGCAGTACTTC